The 21 T cell receptor beta chains in this list originate from one sample, sequenced in a study of T cells after yellow fever vaccination. TCRdb ran MiXCR on the 5' RACE reads and lists one entry per CDR3 protein. The sample consists of under 400,000 distinct CDR3 sequences, 12% of them appearing once. The sequencing used CD4+ T cells sorted from PBMCs, collected 15 days after the yellow fever booster vaccination. The receptors stem from a man in his late teens or twenties who received the YFV17D yellow fever vaccine.

J is TRBJ1-1 and V is TRBV21-1; TRBD1 is the table's D call, not checked against the DNA. TRBV21-1 is deemed a pseudogene. The CDR3 has 12 residues. The CDR3: CASSKIRGEAFF. As DNA, the CDR3 is TGTGCCAGCAGCAAAATCAGGGGAGAAGCTTTCTTT.

This clonotype was counted a few times. The CDR3 region is CASSYKRLPLHF. In nucleotides, the CDR3 is TGTGCCAGCAGTTACAAGCGGCTCCCCCTCCACTTT. The chain joins TRBV6-2 or TRBV6-3 to TRBJ1-6; D is undetermined. Trimming took off 2 bases at V and 13 bases at J, with 9 bases between the two ends. The germline V gene encodes CDR1 MNHEY and CDR2 SVGEGT. CDR3 size: 12 residues.

This rearrangement joins TRBV10-3 to TRBJ1-6; 8 positions agree with TRBD1. Germline CDR1 ENHRY, CDR2 SYGVKD. There are 16 residues in the CDR3. The V and J ends lost 10 bases and 0 bases, in that order; junction bases with no gene match: 8. The CDR3 DNA reads TGTGCCACTCGGACAGGGAGCCTCTCCTATAATTCACCCCTCCACTTT. Amino acid sequence: CATRTGSLSYNSPLHF.

There are a few counts of this clonotype. The rearrangement joins TRBV10-3 to TRBJ2-3, with D uncertain. Trimming left V 4 bases short and J 0 bases short, with 11 bases between. Germline V CDR1 and CDR2: ENHRY, SYGVKD. This CDR3 comprises 15 residues. CDR3 sequence (DNA): TGTGCCATCAGTGGGCAGGCCGCTAGCACAGATACGCAGTATTTT. The encoded protein is CAISGQAASTDTQYF.

The chain employs TRBV20-1 and TRBJ1-4; 8 nucleotides align to TRBD1. The CDR3 has 14 residues. The V gene's germline CDR1 is DFQATT and CDR2 SNEGSKA (reference sequence). The J segment lost 8 bases and the V segment lost 5 bases, leaving 10 bases of the junction unmatched. DNA for the CDR3: TGCAGTGCTCCACGTCAGGGGGCGGGGGAAAAACTGTTTTTT. Translation gives CSAPRQGAGEKLFF.

This clonotype has a handful of counts. The chain uses TRBV24-1 and TRBJ2-3; D is possibly TRBD2 (5 bases). Germline assignment: CDR1 KGHDR and CDR2 SFDVKD. The CDR3 runs 16 residues. With 3 bases removed from V and 1 base from J, the gap between germline ends came to 13 bases. The CDR3 DNA follows: TGTGCCACCAGTGATGAACGGGGAGAAGGCACAGATACGCAGTATTTT. Translated, it gives CATSDERGEGTDTQYF.

The rearrangement links TRBV7-6 to TRBJ1-1; 8 bases are a match to TRBD1. V lost 1 base and J lost 6; bases outside the gene matches: 7. From germline, CDR1 is SGHVS and CDR2 FNYEAQ. This CDR3 has 15 amino acids. Written as DNA, the CDR3 is TGTGCCAGCAGCTTAGGACAGGGGAAACTCGCTGAAGCTTTCTTT. Translation: CASSLGQGKLAEAFF.

This clonotype showed up just a few times. V and J are TRBV7-3 and TRBJ2-7, with 9 bases lining up with TRBD1. The CDR3 spans 15 residues. V dropped 3 bases and J dropped 2; count of bases not matched to a gene: 5. The germline CDR1 and CDR2 sequences are SGHTA and FQGTGA. In DNA form, the CDR3 reads TGTGCCAGCAGCTTCTCCGGGACAGGGCCCTACGAGCAGTACTTC. It codes for CASSFSGTGPYEQYF.

The chain uses TRBV10-3 and TRBJ1-1; a weak D match, TRBD1 (5 bases). V was shortened by 6 bases and J by 4 bases, with 18 bases between the two germline ends. The CDR3 totals 15 residues. Germline V CDR1 and CDR2: ENHRY, SYGVKD. CDR3 protein: CAIRGDGGDGTEAFF. CDR3 DNA sequence: TGTGCCATCAGGGGGGACGGTGGGGATGGCACTGAAGCTTTCTTT.

A few counts support this clonotype. The V call is TRBV9, the J call TRBJ1-3, with D unclear. Germline assignment: CDR1 SGDLS and CDR2 YYNGEE. V lost 7 bases, J lost 4 bases, and 12 bases lay in between. The CDR3 loop spans 13 amino acids. CDR3 protein: CASSGYPGNTIYF. The CDR3 bases are TGTGCCAGCTCAGGATATCCCGGAAACACCATATATTTT.

V usage is TRBV9 and J usage is TRBJ2-3, with TRBD2 matching over 8 bases. V trimming: 3 bases; J trimming: 2 bases; junction bases outside the gene matches: 5. Looked up from germline, CDR1 is SGDLS and CDR2 is YYNGEE. The CDR3 has 15 amino acids. The CDR3 loop is CASSGGLGDTDTQYF. The CDR3 DNA reads as TGTGCCAGCAGCGGGGGACTAGGAGACACAGATACGCAGTATTTT.

The rearrangement links TRBV4-2 to TRBJ2-7; D gene unclear. This CDR3 is built from 16 residues. CDR1 and CDR2 from the germline V gene are LGHNA and YNFKEQ. Trimming removed 0 bases from V and 7 bases from J, with 19 bases in between. CDR3 sequence reads: CASSQEPGPAFWEQYF. CDR3 DNA: TGTGCCAGCAGCCAAGAGCCCGGGCCCGCATTCTGGGAGCAGTACTTC.

This clonotype appeared many times. The chain combines TRBV4-3 with TRBJ2-2; D gene uncertain. Germline CDR1 LGHNA, CDR2 YSLEER. V lost 0 bases, J lost 6 bases, and 11 bases lay in between. There are 15 residues in the CDR3. CDR3: CASSQESPQAGELFF. The CDR3 coding sequence is TGCGCCAGCAGCCAAGAATCTCCGCAGGCCGGGGAGCTGTTTTTT.

This clonotype appeared many times. The chain has TRBV20-1 and TRBJ1-6, with D possibly being TRBD1 (5 bases). The CDR3 contains 14 residues. V lost 5 bases, J lost 0 bases, and 8 bases lay in between. Germline CDR1 is DFQATT and CDR2 is SNEGSKA (reference sequence). The CDR3 loop reads CSAGHSSYNSPLHF. CDR3 DNA: TGCAGTGCTGGACACAGCTCCTATAATTCACCCCTCCACTTT.

This clonotype was found many times. The chain carries TRBV7-9 and TRBJ2-3; 7 bases align to TRBD2. The J segment lost 2 bases and the V segment lost 5 bases, leaving 1 base of the junction unmatched. Germline CDR1 is SEHNR and CDR2 is FQNEAQ (reference sequence). The CDR3 consists of 13 residues. Here the CDR3 reads CASSRDYTDTQYF. The CDR3 DNA is TGTGCCAGCAGCAGGGACTACACAGATACGCAGTATTTT.

This clonotype was detected a few times. V and J are TRBV6-5 and TRBJ1-2, with 7 bases matching TRBD1. The CDR3 covers 14 residues. CDR1 and CDR2 (germline): MNHEY, SVGAGI. With 6 bases clipped from V and 4 bases from J, the junction kept 8 bases outside the gene matches. The CDR3 DNA follows: TGTGCCAGCAGCCCAGTGGCAGGGGGCTATGGCTACACCTTC. This encodes CASSPVAGGYGYTF.

J is TRBJ2-1 and V is TRBV7-3, with 7 bases identical to TRBD1. The CDR3 contains 14 residues. Trimming at V came to 3 bases and at J to 9 bases, leaving 8 bases not matched to a gene. Germline V gene sequence: CDR1 SGHTA, CDR2 FQGTGA. CDR3 DNA sequence: TGTGCCAGCAGCTTGGGGACAGCTACCCTTGAGCAGTTCTTC. Translating gives CASSLGTATLEQFF.

The rearrangement uses TRBV5-1 and TRBJ2-1; D is undetermined. There are 13 residues in the CDR3. Germline CDR1 is SGHRS and CDR2 is YFSETQ. V gave up 2 bases and J gave up 6 bases, with 9 bases separating them. The CDR3 loop is CASSFSGINEQFF. The CDR3 DNA follows: TGCGCCAGCAGCTTCAGTGGCATCAATGAGCAGTTCTTC.

This sequence joins TRBV12-3 or TRBV12-4 and TRBJ2-3, with no clear D. Trimming cost V 4 bases and J 0 bases, with 11 bases left between them. This CDR3 has 15 residues. DNA for the CDR3: TGTGCCAGCAGTTCGGGCGGTTCTAGCACAGATACGCAGTATTTT. Protein sequence: CASSSGGSSTDTQYF.

The J gene is TRBJ2-2, the V gene TRBV5-4, with D possibly being TRBD2 (5 bases). CDR3 length equals 16 residues. Germline CDR1 SGHNT, CDR2 YYREEE (reference sequence). With 0 bases removed from V and 7 bases from J, the gap between germline ends came to 16 bases. This CDR3 reads CASSLGLAKRGGELFF. The DNA for the CDR3 is TGTGCCAGCAGCTTGGGGCTAGCCAAGCGTGGCGGGGAGCTGTTTTTT.

This clonotype was counted between two and nine times. The chain combines TRBV12-3 or TRBV12-4 with TRBJ2-5; D uncertain. The V gene lost 2 bases and the J gene lost 4 bases, with 20 bases spanning the gap. This CDR3 spans 17 amino acids. In nucleotides, the CDR3 is TGTGCCAGCAGTTTAATTGCCGTTTGGGTCATCTTAGAGACCCAGTACTTC. Translating it yields CASSLIAVWVILETQYF.